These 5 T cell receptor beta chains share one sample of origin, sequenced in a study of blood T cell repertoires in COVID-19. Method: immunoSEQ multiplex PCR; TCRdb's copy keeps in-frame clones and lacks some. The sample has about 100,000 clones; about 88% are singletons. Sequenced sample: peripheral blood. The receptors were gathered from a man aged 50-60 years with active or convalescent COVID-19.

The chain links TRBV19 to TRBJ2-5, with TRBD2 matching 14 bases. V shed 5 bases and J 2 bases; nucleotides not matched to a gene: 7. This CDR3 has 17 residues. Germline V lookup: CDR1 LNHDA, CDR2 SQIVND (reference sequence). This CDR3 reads CASSRTSGGFVQETQYF. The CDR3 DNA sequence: TGTGCCAGTAGTCGGACTAGCGGGGGGTTTGTACAAGAGACCCAGTACTTC. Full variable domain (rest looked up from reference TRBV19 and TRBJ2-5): DGGITQSPKYLFRKEGQNVTLSCEQNLNHDAMYWYRQDPGQGLRLIYYSQIVNDFQKGDIAEGYSVSREKKESFPLTVTSAQKNPTAFYLCASSRTSGGFVQETQYFGPGTRLLVL.

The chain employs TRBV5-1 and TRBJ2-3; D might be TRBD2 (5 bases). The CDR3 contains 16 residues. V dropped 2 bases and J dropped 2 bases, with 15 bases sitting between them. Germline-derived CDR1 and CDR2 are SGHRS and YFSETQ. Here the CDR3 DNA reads TGCGCCAGCAGCTTTTCAGGACTCCTTTTCACAGATACGCAGTATTTT. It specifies CASSFSGLLFTDTQYF. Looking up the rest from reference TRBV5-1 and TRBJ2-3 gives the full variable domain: KAGVTQTPRYLIKTRGQQVTLSCSPISGHRSVSWYQQTPGQGLQFLFEYFSETQRNKGNFPGRFSGRQFSNSRSEMNVSTLELGDSALYLCASSFSGLLFTDTQYFGPGTRLTVL.

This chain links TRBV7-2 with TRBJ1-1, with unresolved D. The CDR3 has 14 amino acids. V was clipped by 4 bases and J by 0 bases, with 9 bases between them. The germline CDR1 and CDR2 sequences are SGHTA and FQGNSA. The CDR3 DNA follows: TGTGCCAGCAGCTACTCCATGGTGAACACTGAAGCTTTCTTT. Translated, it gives CASSYSMVNTEAFF. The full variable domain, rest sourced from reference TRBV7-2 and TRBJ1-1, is GAGVSQSPSNKVTEKGKDVELRCDPISGHTALYWYRQSLGQGLEFLIYFQGNSAPDKSGLPSDRFSAERTGGSVSTLTIQRTQQEDSAVYLCASSYSMVNTEAFFGQGTRLTVV.

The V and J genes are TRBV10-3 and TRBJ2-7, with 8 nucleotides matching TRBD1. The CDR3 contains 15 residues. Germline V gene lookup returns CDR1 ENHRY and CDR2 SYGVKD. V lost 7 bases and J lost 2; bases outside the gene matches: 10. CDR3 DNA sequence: TGTGCCATCAAGATTGACAGGGGATATACCTACGAGCAGTACGTC. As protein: CAIKIDRGYTYEQYV.

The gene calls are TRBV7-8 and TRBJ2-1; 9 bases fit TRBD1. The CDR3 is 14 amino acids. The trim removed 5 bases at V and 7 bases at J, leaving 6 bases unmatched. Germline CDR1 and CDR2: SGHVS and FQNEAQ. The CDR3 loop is CASSDRGRSNEQFF. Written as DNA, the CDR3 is TGTGCCAGCAGCGACAGGGGGAGATCGAATGAGCAGTTCTTC.